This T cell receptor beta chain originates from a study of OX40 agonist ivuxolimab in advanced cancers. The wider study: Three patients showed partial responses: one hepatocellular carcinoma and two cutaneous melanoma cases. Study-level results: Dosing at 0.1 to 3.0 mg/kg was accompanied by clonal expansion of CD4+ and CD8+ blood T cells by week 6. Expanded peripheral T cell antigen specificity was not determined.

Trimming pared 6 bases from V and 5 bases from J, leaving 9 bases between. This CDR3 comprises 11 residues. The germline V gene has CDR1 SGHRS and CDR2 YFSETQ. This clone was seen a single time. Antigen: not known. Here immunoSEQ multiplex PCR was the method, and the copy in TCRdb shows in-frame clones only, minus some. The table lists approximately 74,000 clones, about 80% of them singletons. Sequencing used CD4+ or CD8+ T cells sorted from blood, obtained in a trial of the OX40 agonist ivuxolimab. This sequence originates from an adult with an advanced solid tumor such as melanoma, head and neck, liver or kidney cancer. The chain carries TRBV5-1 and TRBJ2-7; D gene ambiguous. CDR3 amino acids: CASKGHDEQYF. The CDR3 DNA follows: TGCGCCAGCAAAGGCCACGACGAGCAGTACTTC.